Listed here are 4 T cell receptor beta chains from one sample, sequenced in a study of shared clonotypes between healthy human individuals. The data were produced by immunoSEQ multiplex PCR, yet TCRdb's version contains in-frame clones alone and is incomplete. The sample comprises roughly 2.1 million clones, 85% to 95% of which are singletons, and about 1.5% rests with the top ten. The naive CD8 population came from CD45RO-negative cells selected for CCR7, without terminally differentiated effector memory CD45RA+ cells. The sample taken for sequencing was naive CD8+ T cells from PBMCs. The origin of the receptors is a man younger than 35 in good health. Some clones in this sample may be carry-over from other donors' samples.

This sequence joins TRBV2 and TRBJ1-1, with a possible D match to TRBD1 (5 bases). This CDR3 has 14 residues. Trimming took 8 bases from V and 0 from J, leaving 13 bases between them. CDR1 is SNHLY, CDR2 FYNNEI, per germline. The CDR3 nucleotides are TGTGCCAGCGGGGCCAGGGACTTGAACACTGAAGCTTTCTTT. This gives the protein CASGARDLNTEAFF.

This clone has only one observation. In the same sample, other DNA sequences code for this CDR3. The CDR3 region has the DNA TGTGCCAGCAGCTTCGGGACAGGGGGGCACTATGGCTACACCTTC. Translated, it gives CASSFGTGGHYGYTF. The J gene is TRBJ1-2, the V gene TRBV7-9, with 11 bases lining up with TRBD1. V shed 3 bases and J 3 bases; nucleotides not matched to a gene: 3. This CDR3 contains 15 residues. Germline V gene lookup returns CDR1 SEHNR and CDR2 FQNEAQ (reference sequence).

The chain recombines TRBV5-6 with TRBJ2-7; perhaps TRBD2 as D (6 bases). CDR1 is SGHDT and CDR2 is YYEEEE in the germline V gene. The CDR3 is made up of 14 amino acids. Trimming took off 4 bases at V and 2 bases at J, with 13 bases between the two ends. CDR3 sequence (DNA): TGTGCCAGCAGCCCGGCGCGGGGCACCTACGAGCAGTACTTC. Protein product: CASSPARGTYEQYF.

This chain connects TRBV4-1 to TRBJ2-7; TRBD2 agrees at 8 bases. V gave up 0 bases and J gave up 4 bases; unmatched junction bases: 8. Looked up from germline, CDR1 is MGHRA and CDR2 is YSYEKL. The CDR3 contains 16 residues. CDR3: CASSQDGPAGEYEQYF. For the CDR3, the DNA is TGCGCCAGCAGCCAAGACGGCCCAGCGGGAGAGTACGAGCAGTACTTC.